This T cell receptor (beta chain) was identified during a study of cytomegalovirus exposure and HLA in healthy donors. Overall study findings and caveats: In vitro data verified a few CMV-associated chains as specific for CMV antigens. The listing of 150 or so TCR beta chains classed them as cytomegalovirus-associated.

Germline CDR1 is SGHAT and CDR2 is FQDESV (reference sequence). The CDR3 spans 15 residues. The V gene lost 3 bases and the J gene lost 2 bases, with 14 bases spanning the gap. The donors were part of the validation cohort, which consisted of 120 subjects and was separate from the first cohort of under 850 subjects. For this clone: No antigen is known for it.

Libraries were prepared by immunoSEQ multiplex PCR; TCRdb keeps only in-frame clonotypes and omits some of them. The table has under 150,000 clones, roughly 86% seen once. The sample taken for sequencing was PBMCs. This chain connects TRBV11-1 to TRBJ2-7, with TRBD1 as a possible D gene (6 bases). This receptor was taken from a woman aged 25-40 years in good health and CMV-seronegative. The CDR3 nucleotides are TGTGCCAGCAGCTTGGGGGCCCAGCCACCCTACGAGCAGTACTTC. Protein sequence: CASSLGAQPPYEQYF. The variable domain in full, with the rest retrieved from reference TRBV11-1 and TRBJ2-7, is EAEVAQSPRYKITEKSQAVAFWCDPISGHATLYWYRQILGQGPELLVQFQDESVVDDSQLPKDRFSAERLKGVDSTLKIQPAELGDSAMYLCASSLGAQPPYEQYFGPGTRLTVT.